The next 8 T cell receptor beta chains were all read from a single sample in a study of Graves' ophthalmopathy and Graves' hyperthyroidism listed by TCRdb under 2018. The instrument given in TCRdb is Illumina HiSeq 2000. For repertoire sequencing, the TCR beta CDR3 regions were amplified from RNA transcripts. The first round was an RT-PCR using HTBI primers with the Qiagen OneStep RT-PCR kit, and this first round was followed by a second-round multiplex PCR, then size selection and purification. TCRdb ran its own pipeline on the public reads, namely fastp trimming at Q25 and MiXCR clone calling, and kept in-frame beta chains. Rows are combined by CDR3 protein, so each entry shows the most common genes and DNA. For this sample the table gives about 620,000 distinct CDR3 sequences, of which over 20% were detected only once. The ten largest clones add up to more than 5.5% of the sample. Sequenced input: peripheral blood. The receptor source for this set is a woman aged 18-30 years with stable Graves' hyperthyroidism. Some clones in this sample may be carry-over from other donors' samples. Donor details come from another sample of the same person, matched by shared clones.

This clonotype has only a few counts. This chain joins TRBV19 and TRBJ2-2, with TRBD1 matching 7 bases. J was trimmed by 6 bases and V by 3 bases; bases with no gene match: 10. CDR3 length equals 16 residues. The germline gives CDR1 LNHDA, CDR2 SQIVND (reference sequence). CDR3 residues: CASSIYDRVGAGELFF. The CDR3 DNA sequence: TGTGCCAGTAGTATTTACGACAGGGTAGGCGCCGGGGAGCTGTTTTTT.

V is TRBV15 and J is TRBJ2-2; D uncertain. Germline V gene data show CDR1 as LNHNV and CDR2 as YYDKDF (reference sequence). V was pared by 1 base and J by 6 bases, with 6 bases between. This CDR3 region has 13 residues. The DNA for the CDR3 is TGTGCCACCAGCAGAGGGTACGCCGGGGAGCTGTTTTTT. Translated: CATSRGYAGELFF.

There are many counts of this clonotype. The chain has TRBV30 and TRBJ2-5; tentatively, D is TRBD2 (6 bases). Germline V gene sequence: CDR1 GTSNPN, CDR2 SVGIG (reference sequence). This CDR3 spans 16 amino acids. Trimming removed 0 bases from V and 5 bases from J, with 19 bases in between. CDR3 sequence: CAWSVGAAGLSETQYF. The CDR3 nucleotides read TGTGCCTGGAGTGTAGGGGCAGCGGGCTTATCCGAGACCCAGTACTTC.

This clonotype was seen ten or more times. V is TRBV24-1 and J is TRBJ2-7; D ambiguous. Germline CDR1 KGHDR, CDR2 SFDVKD. There are 11 residues in the CDR3. V lost 6 bases, J lost 5 bases, and 7 bases lay in between. The CDR3 DNA reads TGTGCCACCAGTTGGGCCAACGAGCAGTACTTC. Residues: CATSWANEQYF.

This clonotype was counted many times. The gene calls are TRBV12-3 or TRBV12-4 and TRBJ2-7; the match to TRBD2 covers 7 bases. V was pared by 6 bases and J by 4 bases, with 9 bases of the junction left unmatched. The CDR3 covers 14 residues. The DNA for the CDR3 is TGTGCCAGCAGCTCCGGCGGGGGAGAGTACGAGCAGTACTTC. It translates to CASSSGGGEYEQYF.

The chain couples TRBV12-3 or TRBV12-4 to TRBJ2-7; 8 bases map to TRBD1. V trimming: 5 bases; J trimming: 2 bases; junction bases outside the gene matches: 5. This CDR3 spans 14 amino acids. CDR3: CASSTGQETYEQYF. For the CDR3, the DNA is TGTGCCAGCAGTACGGGACAGGAGACCTACGAGCAGTACTTC.

The gene calls are TRBV28 and TRBJ1-2, with D perhaps matching TRBD1 (5 bases). Looked up from germline, CDR1 is MDHEN and CDR2 is SYDVKM. V was clipped by 3 bases and J by 4 bases, with 12 bases between them. This CDR3 comprises 14 residues. The CDR3 protein is CASSFSGLSYGYTF. Here the CDR3 DNA reads TGTGCCAGCAGTTTCTCAGGGCTCTCCTATGGCTACACCTTC.

This clonotype came up many times. The CDR3 DNA is TGTGCCAGCAGTTTACTCTCGAGGGGCTATGGCTACACCTTC. It specifies CASSLLSRGYGYTF. The rearrangement uses TRBV27 and TRBJ1-2; tentative D call: TRBD1 (5 bases). Germline lookup yields CDR1 MNHEY and CDR2 SMNVEV (reference sequence). V lost 2 bases and J lost 4, with 11 bases in between. The CDR3 totals 14 residues.